These 32 T cell receptor beta chains share one sample of origin, sequenced in a study of T-cell memory formation after mild COVID-19. TCRdb re-derived calls from the 5' RACE reads in MiXCR, one entry per CDR3 protein. Found here are tens of thousands of distinct CDR3 sequences, approximately 15% of them singletons; the top ten hold around 31%. Sequenced: PBMCs or a T cell subset sorted from them (not recorded which). These TCRs come from an adult woman who had mild COVID-19 (a few samples of this study predate the infection). Cell type and time point are not known.

The chain carries TRBV11-1 and TRBJ2-4, with D uncertain. The length of the CDR3 is 16 residues. Germline V gene sequence: CDR1 SGHAT, CDR2 FQDESV (reference sequence). V was clipped by 1 base and J by 9 bases, with 19 bases between them. The CDR3 loop reads CASSLVYTAQSGIQYF. The CDR3 DNA is TGTGCCAGCAGCTTAGTGTACACTGCTCAATCCGGCATTCAGTACTTC.

This clonotype was found a few times. The V gene is TRBV4-1, the J gene TRBJ1-1, with D maybe TRBD1 (6 bases). The CDR3 consists of 16 residues. CDR1 is MGHRA and CDR2 is YSYEKL in the germline V gene. The ends were cut back, 3 bases at V and 0 bases at J, with 14 bases in the middle. Here the CDR3 reads CASSQTGTPMNTEAFF. The CDR3 DNA follows: TGCGCCAGCAGCCAGACCGGGACACCCATGAACACTGAAGCTTTCTTT.

This clonotype was counted at least ten times. V gene TRBV20-1 combines with J gene TRBJ2-7; 8 nucleotides match TRBD2. The CDR3 runs to 14 residues. Unmatched junction bases numbered 4, after V lost 0 bases and J lost 3 bases. The germline V gene encodes CDR1 DFQATT and CDR2 SNEGSKA (reference sequence). The chain's CDR3 is CSARDMRGDYEQYF. The CDR3 DNA reads as TGCAGTGCTAGAGATATGCGGGGGGACTACGAGCAGTACTTC.

In this sample, this clonotype turned up a few times. The chain carries TRBV5-6 and TRBJ2-3; no definite D call. The CDR3 totals 14 residues. Germline V gene data show CDR1 as SGHDT and CDR2 as YYEEEE. The V gene lost 3 bases and the J gene lost 0 bases, with 8 bases spanning the gap. The DNA for the CDR3 is TGTGCCAGCAGCTCCGACGGTAGCACAGATACGCAGTATTTT. Protein: CASSSDGSTDTQYF.

A few counts support this clonotype. The chain has TRBV12-3 or TRBV12-4 and TRBJ2-4; D assignment may be TRBD1 or TRBD2 (5 bases each). The CDR3 totals 16 residues. V was pared by 4 bases and J by 1 base, with 14 bases between. The DNA of the CDR3 is TGTGCCAGCAGTTCAGAGGGGAGTTCGGCCAAAAACATTCAGTACTTC. Residues: CASSSEGSSAKNIQYF.

This clonotype appeared a few times. The rearrangement joins TRBV29-1 to TRBJ2-1, with D possibly TRBD1 on 5 matching bases. This CDR3 contains 15 residues. The germline V gene has CDR1 SQVTM and CDR2 ANQGSEA. Trimming took 0 bases from V and 7 from J, leaving 16 bases between them. The CDR3 spells CSVEDPRQLGNEQFF. CDR3 nucleotide sequence: TGCAGCGTTGAAGATCCGAGACAGCTGGGGAATGAGCAGTTCTTC.

The V gene is TRBV4-1, the J gene TRBJ1-1; possibly TRBD1 for D (6 bases). V lost 4 bases and J 4 bases, leaving 19 bases between the germline ends. Germline V gene sequence: CDR1 MGHRA, CDR2 YSYEKL. This CDR3 is built from 16 residues. The CDR3: CASSPDEGRGITEAFF. The CDR3 DNA reads as TGCGCCAGCAGCCCCGACGAGGGCAGGGGCATCACTGAAGCTTTCTTT.

This clonotype was counted between two and nine times. J is TRBJ2-5 and V is TRBV2; 7 positions agree with TRBD2. Germline V gene sequence: CDR1 SNHLY, CDR2 FYNNEI. This CDR3 contains 16 residues. Trimming at V came to 3 bases and at J to 5 bases, leaving 12 bases not matched to a gene. CDR3 sequence reads: CASSDLSGDWGETQYF. CDR3 DNA: TGTGCCAGCAGTGACTTGAGCGGGGATTGGGGGGAGACCCAGTACTTC.

This clonotype came up a few times. The V and J genes are TRBV5-1 and TRBJ2-3; D assignment may be TRBD1 or TRBD2 (6 bases each). Germline V gene lookup returns CDR1 SGHRS and CDR2 YFSETQ. Trimming removed 5 bases from V and 4 bases from J, with 20 bases in between. The CDR3 loop spans 16 amino acids. This CDR3 is CASRGGAGLTADTQYF. The CDR3 DNA reads TGCGCCAGCAGAGGGGGAGCGGGTCTCACCGCAGATACGCAGTATTTT.

This clonotype has a handful of counts. The chain combines TRBV20-1 with TRBJ1-1; the D is unclear. Trimming took 0 bases from V and 5 from J, leaving 19 bases between them. Germline V gene data show CDR1 as DFQATT and CDR2 as SNEGSKA (reference sequence). There are 16 residues in the CDR3. CDR3 region: CSAREPDGRHRTEAFF. DNA of the CDR3: TGCAGTGCTAGAGAGCCGGACGGTCGCCATCGAACTGAAGCTTTCTTT.

A few counts support this clonotype. The rearrangement uses TRBV12-3 or TRBV12-4 and TRBJ1-6; D call uncertain. Trimming took off 5 bases at V and 6 bases at J, with 17 bases between the two ends. This CDR3 comprises 16 residues. The CDR3 here is CASSESNMGINSPLHF. CDR3 DNA sequence: TGTGCCAGCAGTGAGTCGAACATGGGGATTAATTCACCCCTCCACTTT.

The chain uses TRBV6-5 and TRBJ2-1; no clear D gene. Between the trimmed V and J ends, which lost 3 bases and 4 bases, there was a span of 10 bases. CDR3 length equals 14 residues. Germline V CDR1 and CDR2: MNHEY, SVGAGI. DNA for the CDR3: TGTGCCAGCAGTTATTCAGACGGATACAATGAGCAGTTCTTC. As protein: CASSYSDGYNEQFF.

The chain combines TRBV12-3 or TRBV12-4 with TRBJ1-1, with TRBD1 identical over 9 bases. With V trimmed by 7 bases and J by 4 bases, 7 bases remained unmatched. This CDR3 has 14 amino acids. CDR3 residues: CASNPQGAGTEAFF. The DNA for the CDR3 is TGTGCCAGCAACCCACAGGGGGCCGGCACTGAAGCTTTCTTT.

The CDR3 DNA reads TGTGCCAGCAGCCCGCCATGGACGGGGACGGATTCACCCCTCCACTTT. It specifies CASSPPWTGTDSPLHF. J is TRBJ1-6 and V is TRBV7-9; a possible D gene is TRBD1 (5 bases). Deletions cut 5 bases from V and 8 bases from J, with 19 bases between. This CDR3 is 16 amino acids long. Germline values: CDR1 SEHNR, CDR2 FQNEAQ (reference sequence). Using reference TRBV7-9 and TRBJ1-6 for the parts outside the CDR3, the full variable domain is DTGVSQNPRHKITKRGQNVTFRCDPISEHNRLYWYRQTLGQGPEFLTYFQNEAQLEKSRLLSDRFSAERPKGSFSTLEIQRTEQGDSAMYLCASSPPWTGTDSPLHFGNGTRLTVT.

The chain joins TRBV4-3 to TRBJ2-3; D uncertain. Between the trimmed V and J ends, which lost 8 bases and 2 bases, there was a span of 17 bases. CDR1 is LGHNA and CDR2 is YSLEER in the germline V gene. The CDR3 sequence is 15 residues long. This chain's CDR3 is CASRHSLVSTDTQYF. The CDR3 DNA reads TGCGCCAGCCGTCACTCGTTGGTGTCCACAGATACGCAGTATTTT.

This clonotype has only a few counts. V is TRBV5-5 and J is TRBJ2-7; 7 bases align to TRBD1. The CDR3 extends over 15 amino acids. Per the germline V gene, CDR1 is SGHKS and CDR2 is YYEKEE (reference sequence). Trimming removed 3 bases from V and 4 bases from J; junction bases left unmatched: 10. CDR3 protein: CASSSSPLRGYEQYF. CDR3 nucleotide sequence: TGTGCCAGCAGCTCCTCCCCTCTCAGGGGGTACGAGCAGTACTTC.

A few counts support this clonotype. The chain recombines TRBV7-6 with TRBJ2-7; 7 positions match TRBD1. V lost 1 base, J lost 3 bases, and 3 bases stayed unmatched. The germline gives CDR1 SGHVS, CDR2 FNYEAQ. CDR3 size: 14 residues. The CDR3 DNA is TGTGCCAGCAGCTTAGGGGACAGTTTCTACGAGCAGTACTTC. Amino acids: CASSLGDSFYEQYF.

The chain is built from TRBV24-1 and TRBJ2-3; 7 nucleotides agree with TRBD2. This CDR3 has 16 residues. V was pared by 0 bases and J by 2 bases, with 4 bases of the junction left unmatched. CDR1 is KGHDR and CDR2 is SFDVKD in the germline V gene. The CDR3 bases are TGTGCCACCAGTGATTTGCGGGGGGAGATCACAGATACGCAGTATTTT. Translated: CATSDLRGEITDTQYF.

This rearrangement joins TRBV28 to TRBJ2-1; no clear D. V dropped 4 bases and J dropped 4 bases, with 14 bases sitting between them. There are 15 residues in the CDR3. Germline V gene lookup returns CDR1 MDHEN and CDR2 SYDVKM. CDR3 loop: CASSSPPGQYNEQFF. CDR3 DNA sequence: TGTGCCAGCAGTTCCCCTCCGGGCCAATACAATGAGCAGTTCTTC. Full variable domain (outside the CDR3, taken from reference TRBV28 and TRBJ2-1): DVKVTQSSRYLVKRTGEKVFLECVQDMDHENMFWYRQDPGLGLRLIYFSYDVKMKEKGDIPEGYSVSREKKERFSLILESASTNQTSMYLCASSSPPGQYNEQFFGPGTRLTVL.

This clonotype was found a few times. The J gene is TRBJ2-3, the V gene TRBV6-5, with D uncertain. This CDR3 spans 16 amino acids. Trimming removed 0 bases at V and 0 bases at J, with 10 bases between. From germline, CDR1 is MNHEY and CDR2 SVGAGI. Here the CDR3 DNA reads TGTGCCAGCAGTTACTCGCTCAGATCTAGCACAGATACGCAGTATTTT. Protein: CASSYSLRSSTDTQYF.

V is TRBV7-2 and J is TRBJ1-2; unclear D gene. The germline gives CDR1 SGHTA, CDR2 FQGNSA. Deletions cut 2 bases from V and 4 bases from J, with 14 bases between. The CDR3 is 15 amino acids. The CDR3 DNA is TGTGCCAGCAGCTTAATAAGTGGCAGCTTCTATGGCTACACCTTC. Its translation: CASSLISGSFYGYTF.

This clonotype turned up a few times. V and J are TRBV7-8 and TRBJ1-2; D uncertain. CDR1 and CDR2 from the germline V gene are SGHVS and FQNEAQ. Trimming left V 1 base short and J 8 bases short, with 11 bases between. The CDR3 covers 13 residues. CDR3 sequence: CASSLGIGVGYTF. The DNA for the CDR3 is TGTGCCAGCAGCTTAGGAATCGGGGTCGGCTACACCTTC.

The chain has TRBV19 and TRBJ1-1; 7 positions match TRBD1. The CDR3 length is 14 residues. Looked up from germline, CDR1 is LNHDA and CDR2 is SQIVND (reference sequence). With V trimmed by 3 bases and J by 1 base, 2 bases remained unmatched. DNA of the CDR3: TGTGCCAGTAGTATCGGGACAGCGAACACTGAAGCTTTCTTT. It yields the protein CASSIGTANTEAFF. The entire variable domain, with the rest obtained from reference TRBV19 and TRBJ1-1, is as follows: DGGITQSPKYLFRKEGQNVTLSCEQNLNHDAMYWYRQDPGQGLRLIYYSQIVNDFQKGDIAEGYSVSREKKESFPLTVTSAQKNPTAFYLCASSIGTANTEAFFGQGTRLTVV.

This clonotype showed up just a few times. The genes are TRBV9 and TRBJ2-1; 13 bases align to TRBD2. CDR1 SGDLS and CDR2 YYNGEE come from the germline V gene. The CDR3 length is 15 residues. V lost 4 bases to trimming and J lost 6 bases; unmatched junction nucleotides: 4. The CDR3 sequence: CASSKRTSGSNEQFF. CDR3 in DNA: TGTGCCAGCAGCAAACGGACTAGCGGGAGCAATGAGCAGTTCTTC.

This clonotype was found a few times. This chain links TRBV5-1 with TRBJ2-3; 8 bases line up with TRBD2. CDR3 size: 15 residues. Germline CDR1 reads SGHRS; CDR2 reads YFSETQ. With V trimmed by 3 bases and J by 1 base, 4 bases remained unmatched. The CDR3 DNA sequence: TGCGCCAGCAGCTCGGCGGGGGGCCGCACAGATACGCAGTATTTT. It codes for CASSSAGGRTDTQYF. The full variable domain, with the rest looked up from reference TRBV5-1 and TRBJ2-3, is KAGVTQTPRYLIKTRGQQVTLSCSPISGHRSVSWYQQTPGQGLQFLFEYFSETQRNKGNFPGRFSGRQFSNSRSEMNVSTLELGDSALYLCASSSAGGRTDTQYFGPGTRLTVL.

There are a few counts of this clonotype. This chain links TRBV7-8 with TRBJ2-3; the match to TRBD1 covers 10 bases. From germline, CDR1 is SGHVS and CDR2 FQNEAQ. The junction had 9 bases not matched to a gene; V was cut back by 4 bases and J by 5 bases. CDR3 length: 16 amino acids. CDR3: CASSSLGQGNGDTQYF. In DNA form, the CDR3 reads TGTGCCAGCAGCTCCCTGGGACAGGGGAATGGAGATACGCAGTATTTT.

This clonotype was counted between two and nine times. The chain combines TRBV6-5 with TRBJ2-3, with 8 bases matching TRBD2. Germline lookup yields CDR1 MNHEY and CDR2 SVGAGI. Trimming took 4 bases from V and 5 from J; bases not matched to a gene: 8. The CDR3 consists of 15 residues. The CDR3 DNA follows: TGTGCCAGCAGTTCCCACGGGCGGGAGGAAGATACGCAGTATTTT. This sequence encodes CASSSHGREEDTQYF.

In this sample, this clonotype turned up a few times. This chain links TRBV7-9 with TRBJ2-7; 9 nucleotides agree with TRBD2. Germline-derived CDR1 and CDR2 are SEHNR and FQNEAQ (reference sequence). The ends lost 5 bases at V and 3 bases at J; junction bases unmatched: 23. The CDR3 runs to 20 residues. The CDR3 DNA reads TGTGCCAGCAGCACAACCCGGCTTGGGGCTAGCGGGGAGGGTATCTACGAGCAGTACTTC. This codes for CASSTTRLGASGEGIYEQYF.

J is TRBJ2-7 and V is TRBV20-1; 11 positions agree with TRBD2. CDR3 size: 14 residues. The germline gives CDR1 DFQATT, CDR2 SNEGSKA (reference sequence). Germline trimming cut 3 bases from V and 3 bases from J; bases unmatched to any gene: 4. This CDR3 reads CSASSLAGGYEQYF. As DNA, the CDR3 is TGCAGTGCTAGTAGTCTAGCGGGGGGCTACGAGCAGTACTTC.

In nucleotides, the CDR3 is TGCGCCAGCAGCTCTCGACAGGGAGGAGGTGCTGAAGCTTTCTTT. Translated, it gives CASSSRQGGGAEAFF. The V gene is TRBV5-1, the J gene TRBJ1-1; 7 bases align to TRBD1. V shed 3 bases, J shed 6 bases, and the junction held 11 bases outside the gene matches. This CDR3 region has 15 residues. CDR1 is SGHRS and CDR2 is YFSETQ in the germline V gene.

The CDR3 nucleotides are TGTGCCAGCAGTCCGGGTGGGGGAATGCCCCAGCATTTT. It is translated as CASSPGGGMPQHF. The chain links TRBV12-3 or TRBV12-4 to TRBJ1-5, with a possible D match to TRBD1 (5 bases). V lost 5 bases to trimming and J lost 9 bases, with 14 bases between them. The CDR3 extends over 13 amino acids.

This clonotype has only a few counts. The genes are TRBV29-1 and TRBJ2-2; TRBD1 matches at 9 bases. The CDR3 runs to 14 residues. V trimming: 5 bases; J trimming: 8 bases; junction bases outside the gene matches: 9. Germline lookup yields CDR1 SQVTM and CDR2 ANQGSEA. The CDR3 here is CSVQTQGASGELFF. For the CDR3, the DNA is TGCAGCGTTCAAACACAGGGGGCATCGGGGGAGCTGTTTTTT.